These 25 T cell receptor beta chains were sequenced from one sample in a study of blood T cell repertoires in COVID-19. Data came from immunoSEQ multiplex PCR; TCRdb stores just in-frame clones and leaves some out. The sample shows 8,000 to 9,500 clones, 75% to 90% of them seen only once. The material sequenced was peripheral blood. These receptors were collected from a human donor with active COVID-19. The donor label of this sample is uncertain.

The CDR3 loop reads CASSSLGYRDQYEQFF. The CDR3 nucleotides read TGTGCCAGCAGCTCTTTAGGGTACCGGGATCAATATGAGCAGTTCTTC. The chain recombines TRBV13 with TRBJ2-1, with a tentative D call TRBD2 (5 bases). The germline gives CDR1 PRHDT, CDR2 FYEKMQ (reference sequence). The ends were cut back, 4 bases at V and 8 bases at J, with 21 bases in the middle. The length of the CDR3 is 16 residues.

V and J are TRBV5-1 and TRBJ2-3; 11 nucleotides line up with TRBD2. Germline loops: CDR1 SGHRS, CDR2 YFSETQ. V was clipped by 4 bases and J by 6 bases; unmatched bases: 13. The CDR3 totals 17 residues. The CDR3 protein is CASSLSGGAEVADTQYF. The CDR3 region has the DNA TGCGCCAGCAGCCTTAGCGGGGGGGCCGAGGTGGCGGATACGCAGTATTTT.

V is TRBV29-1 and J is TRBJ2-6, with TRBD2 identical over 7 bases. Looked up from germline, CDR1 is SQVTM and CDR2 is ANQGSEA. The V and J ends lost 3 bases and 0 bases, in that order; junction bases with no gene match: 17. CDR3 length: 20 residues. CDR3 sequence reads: CSVDGGDLTNLRSGANVLTF. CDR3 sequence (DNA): TGCAGCGTTGATGGGGGGGACCTTACAAACTTACGCTCTGGGGCCAACGTCCTGACTTTC.

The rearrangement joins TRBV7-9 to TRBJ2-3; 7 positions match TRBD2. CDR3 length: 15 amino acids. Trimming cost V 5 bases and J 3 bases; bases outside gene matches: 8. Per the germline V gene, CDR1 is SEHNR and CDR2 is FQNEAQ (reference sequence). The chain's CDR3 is CASSPQRGWTDTQYF. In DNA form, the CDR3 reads TGTGCCAGCAGCCCGCAGCGGGGTTGGACAGATACGCAGTATTTT.

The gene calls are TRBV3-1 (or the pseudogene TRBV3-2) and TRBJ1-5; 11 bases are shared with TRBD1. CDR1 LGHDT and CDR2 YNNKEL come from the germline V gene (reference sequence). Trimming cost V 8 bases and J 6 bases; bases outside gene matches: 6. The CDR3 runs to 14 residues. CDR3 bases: TGTGCCAGCTCCGGGACAGGGGGACGTCAGCCCCAGCATTTT. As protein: CASSGTGGRQPQHF.

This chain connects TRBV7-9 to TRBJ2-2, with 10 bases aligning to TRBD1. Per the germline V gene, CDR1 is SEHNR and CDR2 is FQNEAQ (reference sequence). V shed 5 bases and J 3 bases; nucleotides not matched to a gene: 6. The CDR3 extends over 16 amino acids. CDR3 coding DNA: TGTGCCAGCAGCGCGTGGACAGGGGGTCACACCGGGGAGCTGTTTTTT. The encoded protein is CASSAWTGGHTGELFF.

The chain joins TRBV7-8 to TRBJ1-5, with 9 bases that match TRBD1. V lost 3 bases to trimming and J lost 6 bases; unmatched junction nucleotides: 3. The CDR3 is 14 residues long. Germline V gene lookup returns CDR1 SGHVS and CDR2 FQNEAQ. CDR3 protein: CASSLGTGIQPQHF. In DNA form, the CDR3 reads TGTGCCAGCAGCTTGGGGACAGGGATTCAGCCCCAGCATTTT.

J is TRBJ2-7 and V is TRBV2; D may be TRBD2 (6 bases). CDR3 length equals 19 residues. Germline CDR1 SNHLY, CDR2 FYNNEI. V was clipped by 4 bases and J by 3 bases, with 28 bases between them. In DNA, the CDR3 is TGTGCCAGCAGTGTAGGGAGGCTGGGGGTCTCCCCCTCAAGCTACGAGCAGTACTTC. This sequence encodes CASSVGRLGVSPSSYEQYF. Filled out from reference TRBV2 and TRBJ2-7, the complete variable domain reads EPEVTQTPSHQVTQMGQEVILRCVPISNHLYFYWYRQILGQKVEFLVSFYNNEISEKSEIFDDQFSVERPDGSNFTLKIRSTKLEDSAMYFCASSVGRLGVSPSSYEQYFGPGTRLTVT.

CDR3 residues: CATRGGLNQPQHF. The CDR3 coding sequence is TGTGCCACCCGGGGGGGGCTAAATCAGCCCCAGCATTTT. The gene calls are TRBV6-6 and TRBJ1-5; the D gene is possibly TRBD1 (6 bases). This CDR3 spans 13 amino acids. V lost 10 bases and J 4 bases, leaving 14 bases between the germline ends. Germline loops: CDR1 MNHNY, CDR2 SVGAGI (reference sequence).

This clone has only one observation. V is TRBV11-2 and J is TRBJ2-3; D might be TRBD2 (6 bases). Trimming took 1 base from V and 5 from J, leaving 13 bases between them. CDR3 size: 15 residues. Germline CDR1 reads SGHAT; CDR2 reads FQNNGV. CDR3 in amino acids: CASSLGGPGVDTQYF. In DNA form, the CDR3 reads TGTGCCAGCAGCTTAGGAGGACCGGGGGTAGATACGCAGTATTTT.

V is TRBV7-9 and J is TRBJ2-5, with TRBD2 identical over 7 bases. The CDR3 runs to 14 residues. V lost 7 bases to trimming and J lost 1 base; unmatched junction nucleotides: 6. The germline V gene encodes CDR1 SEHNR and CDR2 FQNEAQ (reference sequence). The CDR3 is CASTATSPQETQYF. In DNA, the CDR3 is TGTGCCAGCACCGCGACTAGCCCCCAAGAGACCCAGTACTTC.

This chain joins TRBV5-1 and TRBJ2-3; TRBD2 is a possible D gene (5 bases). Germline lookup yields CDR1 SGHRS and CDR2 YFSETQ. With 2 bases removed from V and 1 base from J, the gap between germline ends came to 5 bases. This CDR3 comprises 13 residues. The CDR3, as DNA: TGCGCCAGCAGCTTCGGGGGCACAGATACGCAGTATTTT. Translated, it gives CASSFGGTDTQYF.

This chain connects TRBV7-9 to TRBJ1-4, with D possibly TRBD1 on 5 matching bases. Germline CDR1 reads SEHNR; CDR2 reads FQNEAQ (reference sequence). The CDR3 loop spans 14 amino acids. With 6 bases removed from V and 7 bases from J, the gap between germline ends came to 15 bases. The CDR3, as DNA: TGTGCCAGCAGTTTGCAGGGTCGCCTTGAAAAACTGTTTTTT. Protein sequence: CASSLQGRLEKLFF.

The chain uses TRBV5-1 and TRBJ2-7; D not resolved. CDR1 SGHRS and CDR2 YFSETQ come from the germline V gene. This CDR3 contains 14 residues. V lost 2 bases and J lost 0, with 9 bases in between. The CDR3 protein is CASSLEPSSYEQYF. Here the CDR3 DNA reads TGCGCCAGCAGCTTAGAGCCTAGCTCCTACGAGCAGTACTTC.

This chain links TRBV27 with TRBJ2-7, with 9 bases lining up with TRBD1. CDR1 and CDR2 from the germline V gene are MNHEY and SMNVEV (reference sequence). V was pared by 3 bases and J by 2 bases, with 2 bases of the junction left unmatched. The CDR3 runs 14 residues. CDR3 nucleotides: TGTGCCAGCAGTTTCGGACAGGGGACCTACGAGCAGTACTTC. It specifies CASSFGQGTYEQYF.

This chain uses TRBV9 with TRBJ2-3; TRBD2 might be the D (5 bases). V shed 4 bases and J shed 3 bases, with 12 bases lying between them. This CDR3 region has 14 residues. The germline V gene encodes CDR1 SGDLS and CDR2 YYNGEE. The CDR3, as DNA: TGTGCCAGCAGCACCAAGACGGGGACAGATACGCAGTATTTT. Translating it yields CASSTKTGTDTQYF.

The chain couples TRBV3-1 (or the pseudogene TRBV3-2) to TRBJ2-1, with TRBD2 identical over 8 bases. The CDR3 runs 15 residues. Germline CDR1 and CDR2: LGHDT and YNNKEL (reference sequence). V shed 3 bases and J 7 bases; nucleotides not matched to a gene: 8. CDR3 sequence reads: CASSQFLAGMNEQFF. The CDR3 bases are TGTGCCAGCAGCCAGTTTCTAGCGGGTATGAATGAGCAGTTCTTC.

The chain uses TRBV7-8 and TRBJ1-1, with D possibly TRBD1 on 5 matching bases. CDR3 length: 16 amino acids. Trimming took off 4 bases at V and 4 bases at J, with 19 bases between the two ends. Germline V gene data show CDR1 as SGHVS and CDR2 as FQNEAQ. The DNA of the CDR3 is TGTGCCAGCAGCTCCCGACATGGGGCTAGGAGCACTGAAGCTTTCTTT. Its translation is CASSSRHGARSTEAFF.

CDR3 loop: CASSVGRSGGEETQYF. The CDR3 nucleotides are TGTGCCAGCAGCGTAGGACGTAGCGGGGGGGAAGAGACCCAGTACTTC. This chain connects TRBV9 to TRBJ2-5, with 11 nucleotides matching TRBD2. The germline gives CDR1 SGDLS, CDR2 YYNGEE. V lost 0 bases to trimming and J lost 3 bases; unmatched junction nucleotides: 4. The CDR3 has 16 residues.

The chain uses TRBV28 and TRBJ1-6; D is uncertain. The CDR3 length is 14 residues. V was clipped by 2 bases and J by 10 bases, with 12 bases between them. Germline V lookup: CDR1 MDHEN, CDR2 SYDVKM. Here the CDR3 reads CASSLQREASPLHF. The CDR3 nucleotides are TGTGCCAGCAGTTTACAAAGGGAGGCCTCACCCCTCCACTTT.

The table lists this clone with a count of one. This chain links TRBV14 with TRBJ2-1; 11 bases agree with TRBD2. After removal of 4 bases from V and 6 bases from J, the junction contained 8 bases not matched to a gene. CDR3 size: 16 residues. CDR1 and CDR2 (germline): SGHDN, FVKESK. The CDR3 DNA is TGTGCCAGCAGCCCTTTATCTAGCGGGGGGCCCAATGAGCAGTTCTTC. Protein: CASSPLSSGGPNEQFF.

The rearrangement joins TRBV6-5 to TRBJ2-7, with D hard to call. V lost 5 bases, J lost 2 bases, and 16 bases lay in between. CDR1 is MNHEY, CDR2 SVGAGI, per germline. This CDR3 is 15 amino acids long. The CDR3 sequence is CASSPTLAATYEQYF. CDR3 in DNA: TGTGCCAGCAGTCCCACCTTGGCTGCCACCTACGAGCAGTACTTC.

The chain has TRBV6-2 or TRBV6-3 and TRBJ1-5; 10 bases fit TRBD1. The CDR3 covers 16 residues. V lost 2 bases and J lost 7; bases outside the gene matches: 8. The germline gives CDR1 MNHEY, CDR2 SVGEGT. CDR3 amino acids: CASSYVRTGGGQPQHF. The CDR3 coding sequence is TGTGCCAGCAGTTACGTTAGGACAGGGGGTGGACAGCCCCAGCATTTT.

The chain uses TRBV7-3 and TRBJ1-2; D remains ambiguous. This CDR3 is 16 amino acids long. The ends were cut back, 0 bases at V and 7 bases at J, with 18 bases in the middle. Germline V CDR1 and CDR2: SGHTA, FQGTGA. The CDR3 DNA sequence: TGTGCCAGCAGCTTAACCCCGCGCGCTGGTCCCGGTGGCTACACCTTC. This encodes CASSLTPRAGPGGYTF.

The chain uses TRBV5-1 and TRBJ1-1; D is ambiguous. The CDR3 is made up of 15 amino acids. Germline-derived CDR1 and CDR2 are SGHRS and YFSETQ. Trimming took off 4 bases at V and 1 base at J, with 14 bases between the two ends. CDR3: CASSPRIGGNTEAFF. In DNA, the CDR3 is TGCGCCAGCAGCCCCCGTATAGGAGGGAACACTGAAGCTTTCTTT.